One and the same sample provided the 12 T cell receptor beta chains below, sequenced in a study of graft-versus-host responses after intestinal transplantation. The table came from immunoSEQ multiplex PCR; TCRdb's copy has only in-frame clones and leaves some out. The data hold fewer than 130,000 clones, with roughly 95% observed a single time. Antigens for these TCRs are unknown. This sample comprised unstimulated CD8+ T cells sorted from spleen or lymph node cells, obtained before intestinal transplant. The origin of the receptors is a human donor who received an intestinal transplant.

The rearrangement joins TRBV7-9 to TRBJ2-7; possible D gene TRBD2, 5 bases. V shed 3 bases and J shed 4 bases, with 10 bases lying between them. Germline V gene lookup returns CDR1 SEHNR and CDR2 FQNEAQ (reference sequence). This CDR3 region has 13 residues. For the CDR3, the DNA is TGTGCCAGCAGCTTCGGGTTAGCGTACGAGCAGTACTTC. Protein: CASSFGLAYEQYF.

This chain links TRBV19 with TRBJ2-2; perhaps TRBD2 as D (6 bases). This CDR3 spans 19 amino acids. CDR1 LNHDA and CDR2 SQIVND come from the germline V gene (reference sequence). V lost 4 bases, J lost 3 bases, and 24 bases lay in between. The CDR3 here is CASSNHPWEVSTDTGELFF. The CDR3 bases are TGTGCCAGTAGTAATCACCCCTGGGAGGTCTCGACCGACACCGGGGAGCTGTTTTTT.

J is TRBJ1-5 and V is TRBV27, with D perhaps matching TRBD1 (6 bases). The germline gives CDR1 MNHEY, CDR2 SMNVEV (reference sequence). The CDR3 extends over 14 amino acids. The V gene lost 5 bases and the J gene lost 3 bases, with 11 bases spanning the gap. CDR3 sequence reads: CASSPDRFNQPQHF. DNA of the CDR3: TGTGCCAGCAGTCCTGACAGGTTCAATCAGCCCCAGCATTTT.

The sample holds a few counts of this clone. The gene calls are TRBV27 and TRBJ2-1; unclear D gene. Per germline, CDR1 MNHEY and CDR2 SMNVEV (reference sequence). V lost 5 bases, J lost 0 bases, and 5 bases lay in between. The CDR3 sequence is 13 residues long. The CDR3 DNA reads TGTGCCAGCAGTCATAGCTCCTACAATGAGCAGTTCTTC. It translates to CASSHSSYNEQFF.

The chain couples TRBV6-6 to TRBJ2-7, with a weak D call TRBD2 (7 bases). The germline V gene has CDR1 MNHNY and CDR2 SVGAGI (reference sequence). Trimming shortened V by 5 bases and J by 4 bases, and 9 bases separated the two germline ends. The CDR3 is 12 amino acids. The CDR3 bases are TGTGCCAGCAGTGCGGGGGCGTACGAGCAGTACTTC. Its protein product is CASSAGAYEQYF.

On this clone itself: Other DNA variants within this sample encode the same CDR3. V usage is TRBV19 and J usage is TRBJ1-1, with 8 positions matching TRBD1. V trimming: 7 bases; J trimming: 2 bases; junction bases outside the gene matches: 3. Germline lookup yields CDR1 LNHDA and CDR2 SQIVND (reference sequence). The CDR3 has 13 amino acids. This CDR3 reads CASTTGGNTEAFF. In DNA, the CDR3 is TGTGCCAGTACAACAGGGGGTAACACTGAAGCTTTCTTT.

The chain combines TRBV5-4 with TRBJ1-1; D may be TRBD1 (5 bases). Germline V gene data show CDR1 as SGHNT and CDR2 as YYREEE (reference sequence). The ends were cut back, 4 bases at V and 3 bases at J, with 19 bases in the middle. CDR3 size: 16 residues. CDR3 region: CASSPTDGGFDTEAFF. CDR3 DNA: TGTGCCAGCAGCCCTACAGACGGGGGGTTTGACACTGAAGCTTTCTTT. Looking up the rest from reference TRBV5-4 and TRBJ1-1 gives the full variable domain: ETGVTQSPTHLIKTRGQQVTLRCSSQSGHNTVSWYQQALGQGPQFIFQYYREEENGRGNFPPRFSGLQFPNYSSELNVNALELDDSALYLCASSPTDGGFDTEAFFGQGTRLTVV.

The chain couples TRBV28 to TRBJ2-1; 10 positions match TRBD1. CDR1 and CDR2 from the germline V gene are MDHEN and SYDVKM. With 3 bases clipped from V and 7 bases from J, the junction kept 6 bases outside the gene matches. The CDR3 sequence is 15 residues long. CDR3 sequence: CASSFRTGGRNEQFF. The CDR3 region has the DNA TGTGCCAGCAGTTTTAGGACAGGGGGTAGGAATGAGCAGTTCTTC.

V usage is TRBV7-9 and J usage is TRBJ2-1; 11 positions agree with TRBD1. This CDR3 contains 15 residues. After removal of 4 bases from V and 8 bases from J, the junction contained 7 bases not matched to a gene. The germline CDR1 and CDR2 sequences are SEHNR and FQNEAQ (reference sequence). CDR3 DNA sequence: TGTGCCAGCAGCTCCCCGGGACAGGGGGTCGATGAGCAGTTCTTC. It specifies CASSSPGQGVDEQFF.

V and J are TRBV11-2 and TRBJ2-1, with D hard to call. Trimming stripped 3 bases from V and 6 bases from J, with 6 bases between. Germline-derived CDR1 and CDR2 are SGHAT and FQNNGV. The CDR3 extends over 12 amino acids. CDR3 protein: CASSFSLNEQFF. In nucleotides, the CDR3 is TGTGCCAGCAGCTTCTCCCTCAATGAGCAGTTCTTC.

The rearrangement links TRBV7-9 to TRBJ2-1, with 9 nucleotides matching TRBD2. V shed 7 bases, J shed 6 bases, and the junction held 19 bases outside the gene matches. CDR3 length: 18 residues. Germline assignment: CDR1 SEHNR and CDR2 FQNEAQ (reference sequence). The CDR3 here is CASKRHPRGAGGPNEQFF. In nucleotides, the CDR3 is TGTGCCAGCAAAAGACACCCCAGAGGAGCGGGAGGTCCCAATGAGCAGTTCTTC.

The sample holds one count of this clone. The J gene is TRBJ2-7, the V gene TRBV11-2; tentatively, D is TRBD1 or TRBD2 (5 bases each). Trimming took off 3 bases at V and 6 bases at J, with 12 bases between the two ends. CDR1 and CDR2 (germline): SGHAT, FQNNGV. CDR3 length: 13 residues. CDR3 DNA sequence: TGTGCCAGCAGCTTTCCGGGGCCCCGCGAGCAGTACTTC. Translation gives CASSFPGPREQYF. The full variable domain, completed using reference TRBV11-2 and TRBJ2-7, is EAGVAQSPRYKIIEKRQSVAFWCNPISGHATLYWYQQILGQGPKLLIQFQNNGVVDDSQLPKDRFSAERLKGVDSTLKIQPAKLEDSAVYLCASSFPGPREQYFGPGTRLTVT.